The clone carrying this T cell receptor beta chain was seen many times. The data derive from a study of blood T cells in healthy people across ages. CDR3 length: 13 amino acids. Trimming cost V 6 bases and J 2 bases, with 10 bases left between them. The germline gives CDR1 SEHNR, CDR2 FQNEAQ (reference sequence). A second PCR, run for about 7 to 12 cycles, used a sample-barcoded 5' primer plus a J-beta primer mix. TCRdb reanalysed the 5' RACE reads using MiXCR and keeps one entry per CDR3 protein. The table records around 1,700,000 distinct CDR3 sequences, over 25% of them present only once. This clonotype originated in a woman in her twenties or thirties in good health. The rearrangement joins TRBV7-9 to TRBJ1-2, with D possibly matching TRBD1 (5 bases). Input material: blood. The CDR3 loop reads CASSFGGNYGYTF. Written as DNA, the CDR3 is TGTGCCAGCAGTTTTGGGGGAAACTATGGCTACACCTTC.